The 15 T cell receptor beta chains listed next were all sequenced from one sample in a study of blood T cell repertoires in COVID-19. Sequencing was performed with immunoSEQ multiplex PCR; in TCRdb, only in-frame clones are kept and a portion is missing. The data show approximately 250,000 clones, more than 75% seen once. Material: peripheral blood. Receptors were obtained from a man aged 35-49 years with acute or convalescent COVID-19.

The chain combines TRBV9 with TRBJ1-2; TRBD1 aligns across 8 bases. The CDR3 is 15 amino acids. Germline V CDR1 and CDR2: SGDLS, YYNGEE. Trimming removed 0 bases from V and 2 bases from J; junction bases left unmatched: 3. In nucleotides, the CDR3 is TGTGCCAGCAGCGTAGGAGGACAGGGCAACTATGGCTACACCTTC. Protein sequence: CASSVGGQGNYGYTF.

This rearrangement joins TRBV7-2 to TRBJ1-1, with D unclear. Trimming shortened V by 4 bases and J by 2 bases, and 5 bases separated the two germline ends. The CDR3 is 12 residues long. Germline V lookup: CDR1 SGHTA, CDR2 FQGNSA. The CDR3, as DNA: TGTGCCAGCAGCTCCCCTAACACTGAAGCTTTCTTT. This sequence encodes CASSSPNTEAFF.

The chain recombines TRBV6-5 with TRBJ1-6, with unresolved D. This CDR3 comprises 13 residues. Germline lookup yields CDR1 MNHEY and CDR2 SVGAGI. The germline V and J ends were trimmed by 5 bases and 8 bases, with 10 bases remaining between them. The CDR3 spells CASSLRRDSPLHF. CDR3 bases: TGTGCCAGCAGTCTCCGTCGCGATTCACCCCTCCACTTT.

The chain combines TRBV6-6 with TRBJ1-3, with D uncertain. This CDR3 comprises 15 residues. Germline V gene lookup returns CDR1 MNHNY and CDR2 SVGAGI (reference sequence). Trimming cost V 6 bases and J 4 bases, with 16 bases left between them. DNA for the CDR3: TGTGCCAGCAGCACAGTCGGGTCGGGGGGAAACACCATATATTTT. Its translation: CASSTVGSGGNTIYF.

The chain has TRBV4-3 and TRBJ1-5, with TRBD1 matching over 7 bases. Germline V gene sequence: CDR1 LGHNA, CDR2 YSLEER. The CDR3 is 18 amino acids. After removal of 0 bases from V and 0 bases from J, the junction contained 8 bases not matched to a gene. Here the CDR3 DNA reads TGCGCCAGCAGCCAAGATAGGGGGCGTTTTAATAGCAATCAGCCCCAGCATTTT. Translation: CASSQDRGRFNSNQPQHF.

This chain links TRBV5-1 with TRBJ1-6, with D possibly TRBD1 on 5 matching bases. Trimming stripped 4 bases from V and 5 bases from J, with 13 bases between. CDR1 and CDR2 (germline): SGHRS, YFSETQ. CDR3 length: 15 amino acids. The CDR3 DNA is TGCGCCAGCAGCGCGGACCGGGGGAATAATTCACCCCTCCACTTT. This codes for CASSADRGNNSPLHF.

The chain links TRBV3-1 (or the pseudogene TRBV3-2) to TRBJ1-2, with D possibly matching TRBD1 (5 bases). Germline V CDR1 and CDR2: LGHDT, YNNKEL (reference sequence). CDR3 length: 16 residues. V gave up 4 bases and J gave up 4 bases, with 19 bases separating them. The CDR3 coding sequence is TGTGCCAGCAGCCCAGGAGGGCAGGGAGAGCCCTATGGCTACACCTTC. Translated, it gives CASSPGGQGEPYGYTF.

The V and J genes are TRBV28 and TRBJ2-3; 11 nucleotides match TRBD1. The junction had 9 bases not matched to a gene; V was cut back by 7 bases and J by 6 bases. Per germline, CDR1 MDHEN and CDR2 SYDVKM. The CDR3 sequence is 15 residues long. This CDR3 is CASTPRDRGVDTQYF. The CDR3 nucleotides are TGTGCCAGCACTCCCCGGGACAGGGGGGTTGATACGCAGTATTTT. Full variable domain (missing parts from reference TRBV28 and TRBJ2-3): DVKVTQSSRYLVKRTGEKVFLECVQDMDHENMFWYRQDPGLGLRLIYFSYDVKMKEKGDIPEGYSVSREKKERFSLILESASTNQTSMYLCASTPRDRGVDTQYFGPGTRLTVL.

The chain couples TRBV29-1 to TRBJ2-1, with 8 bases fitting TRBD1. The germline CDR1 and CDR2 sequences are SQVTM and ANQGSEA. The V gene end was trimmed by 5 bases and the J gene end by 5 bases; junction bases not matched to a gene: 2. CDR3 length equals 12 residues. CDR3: CSVRQGNNEQFF. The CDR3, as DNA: TGCAGCGTTAGACAGGGGAACAATGAGCAGTTCTTC.

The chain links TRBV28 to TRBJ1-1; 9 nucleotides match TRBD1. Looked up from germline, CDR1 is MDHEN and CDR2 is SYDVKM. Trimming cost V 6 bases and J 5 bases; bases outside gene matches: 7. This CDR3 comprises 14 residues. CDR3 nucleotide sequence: TGTGCCAGCAGCGTGACAGGGGGAAGTACTGAAGCTTTCTTT. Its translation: CASSVTGGSTEAFF.

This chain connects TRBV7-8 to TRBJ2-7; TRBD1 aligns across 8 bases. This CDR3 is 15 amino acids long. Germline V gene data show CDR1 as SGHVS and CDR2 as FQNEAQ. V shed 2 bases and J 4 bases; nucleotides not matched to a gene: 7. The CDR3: CASSLITGGTYEQYF. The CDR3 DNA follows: TGTGCCAGCAGCTTAATTACAGGGGGTACTTACGAGCAGTACTTC. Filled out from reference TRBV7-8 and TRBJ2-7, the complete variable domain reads GAGVSQSPRYKVAKRGQDVALRCDPISGHVSLFWYQQALGQGPEFLTYFQNEAQLDKSGLPSDRFFAERPEGSVSTLKIQRTQQEDSAVYLCASSLITGGTYEQYFGPGTRLTVT.

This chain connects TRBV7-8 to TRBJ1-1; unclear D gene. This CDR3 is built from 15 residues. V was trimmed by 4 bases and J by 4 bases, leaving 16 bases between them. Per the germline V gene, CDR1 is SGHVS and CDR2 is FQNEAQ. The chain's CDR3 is CASSSRSGLATEAFF. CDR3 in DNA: TGTGCCAGCAGCTCTCGCAGCGGGCTGGCCACTGAAGCTTTCTTT.

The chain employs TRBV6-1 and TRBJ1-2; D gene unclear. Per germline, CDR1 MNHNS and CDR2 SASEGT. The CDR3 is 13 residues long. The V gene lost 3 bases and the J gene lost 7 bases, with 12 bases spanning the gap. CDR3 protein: CASSESSVGGYTF. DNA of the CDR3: TGTGCCAGCAGTGAGTCCTCGGTCGGTGGCTACACCTTC.

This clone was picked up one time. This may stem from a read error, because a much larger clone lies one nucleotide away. DNA for the CDR3: TGTGCCAGCAGCCCGGACAGGGCGAACACTGAAGCTTTCTTT. It is translated as CASSPDRANTEAFF. This chain uses TRBV27 with TRBJ1-1, with 8 bases lining up with TRBD1. V shed 6 bases, J shed 1 base, and the junction held 4 bases outside the gene matches. Germline values: CDR1 MNHEY, CDR2 SMNVEV (reference sequence). This CDR3 has 14 amino acids.

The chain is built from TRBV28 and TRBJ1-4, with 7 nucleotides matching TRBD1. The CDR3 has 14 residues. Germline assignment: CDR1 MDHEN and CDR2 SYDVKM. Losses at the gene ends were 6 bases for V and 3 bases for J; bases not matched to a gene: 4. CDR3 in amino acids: CASREGAANEKLFF. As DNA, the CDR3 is TGTGCCAGCAGGGAGGGGGCGGCTAATGAAAAACTGTTTTTT.